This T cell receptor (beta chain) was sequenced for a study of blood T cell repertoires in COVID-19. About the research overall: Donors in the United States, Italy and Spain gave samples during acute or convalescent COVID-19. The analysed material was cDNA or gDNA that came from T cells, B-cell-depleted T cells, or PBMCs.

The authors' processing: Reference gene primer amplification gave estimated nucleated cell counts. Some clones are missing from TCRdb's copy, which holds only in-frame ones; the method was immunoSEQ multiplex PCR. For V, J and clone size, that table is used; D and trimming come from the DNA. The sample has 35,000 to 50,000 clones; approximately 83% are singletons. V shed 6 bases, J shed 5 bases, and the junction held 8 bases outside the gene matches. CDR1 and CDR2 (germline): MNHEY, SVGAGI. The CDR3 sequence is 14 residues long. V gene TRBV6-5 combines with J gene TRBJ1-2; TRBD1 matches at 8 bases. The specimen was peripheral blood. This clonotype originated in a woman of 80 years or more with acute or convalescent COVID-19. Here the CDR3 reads CASRAGQGLYGYTF. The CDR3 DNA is TGTGCCAGCAGAGCTGGACAGGGCCTATATGGCTACACCTTC.